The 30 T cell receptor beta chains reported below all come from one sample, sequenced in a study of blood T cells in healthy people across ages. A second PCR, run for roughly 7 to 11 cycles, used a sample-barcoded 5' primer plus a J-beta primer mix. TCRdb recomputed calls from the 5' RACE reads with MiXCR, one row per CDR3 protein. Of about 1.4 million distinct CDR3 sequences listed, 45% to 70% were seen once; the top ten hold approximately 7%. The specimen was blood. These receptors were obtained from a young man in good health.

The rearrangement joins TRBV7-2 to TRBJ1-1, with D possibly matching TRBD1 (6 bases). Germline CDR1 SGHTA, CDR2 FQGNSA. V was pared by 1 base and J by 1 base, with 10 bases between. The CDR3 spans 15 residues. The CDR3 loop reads CASSLGQGQNTEAFF. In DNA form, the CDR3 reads TGTGCCAGCAGCTTAGGTCAGGGGCAGAACACTGAAGCTTTCTTT.

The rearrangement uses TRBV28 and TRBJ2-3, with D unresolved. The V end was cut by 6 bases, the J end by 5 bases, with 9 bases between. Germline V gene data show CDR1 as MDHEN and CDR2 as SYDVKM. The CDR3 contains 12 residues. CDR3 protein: CASRWLGDTQYF. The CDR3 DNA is TGTGCCAGCAGATGGCTGGGAGATACGCAGTATTTT.

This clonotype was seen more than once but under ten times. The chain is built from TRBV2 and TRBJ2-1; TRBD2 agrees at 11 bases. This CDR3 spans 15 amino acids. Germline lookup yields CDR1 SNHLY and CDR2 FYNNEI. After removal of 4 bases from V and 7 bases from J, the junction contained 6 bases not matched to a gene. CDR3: CASSAASGRRNEQFF. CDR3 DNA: TGTGCCAGCAGTGCGGCTAGCGGGAGGAGGAATGAGCAGTTCTTC. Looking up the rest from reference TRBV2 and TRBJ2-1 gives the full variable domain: EPEVTQTPSHQVTQMGQEVILRCVPISNHLYFYWYRQILGQKVEFLVSFYNNEISEKSEIFDDQFSVERPDGSNFTLKIRSTKLEDSAMYFCASSAASGRRNEQFFGPGTRLTVL.

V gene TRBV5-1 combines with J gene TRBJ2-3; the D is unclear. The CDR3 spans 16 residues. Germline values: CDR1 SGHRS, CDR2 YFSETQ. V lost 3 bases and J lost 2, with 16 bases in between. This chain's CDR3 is CASSSWRSPLTDTQYF. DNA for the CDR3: TGCGCCAGCAGCTCGTGGCGGTCGCCCCTCACAGATACGCAGTATTTT.

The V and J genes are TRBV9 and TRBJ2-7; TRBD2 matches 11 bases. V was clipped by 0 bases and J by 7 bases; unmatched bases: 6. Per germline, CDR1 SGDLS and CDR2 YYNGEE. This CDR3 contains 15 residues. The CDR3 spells CASSVAASGGSEQYF. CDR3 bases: TGTGCCAGCAGCGTAGCGGCTAGCGGGGGGAGTGAGCAGTACTTC. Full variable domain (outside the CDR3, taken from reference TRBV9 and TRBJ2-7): DSGVTQTPKHLITATGQRVTLRCSPRSGDLSVYWYQQSLDQGLQFLIQYYNGEERAKGNILERFSAQQFPDLHSELNLSSLELGDSALYFCASSVAASGGSEQYFGPGTRLTVT.

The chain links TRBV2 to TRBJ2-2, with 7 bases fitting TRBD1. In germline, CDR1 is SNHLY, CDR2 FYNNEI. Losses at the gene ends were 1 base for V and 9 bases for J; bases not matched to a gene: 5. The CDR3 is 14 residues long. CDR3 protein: CASSEDRGNRELFF. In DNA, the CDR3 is TGTGCCAGCAGTGAAGACAGGGGAAACCGGGAGCTGTTTTTT.

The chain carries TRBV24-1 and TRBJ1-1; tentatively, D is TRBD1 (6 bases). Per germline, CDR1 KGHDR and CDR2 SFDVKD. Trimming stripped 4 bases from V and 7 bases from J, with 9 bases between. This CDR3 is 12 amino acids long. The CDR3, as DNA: TGTGCCACCAGTGAGCAGGGGTTTGAAGCTTTCTTT. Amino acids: CATSEQGFEAFF.

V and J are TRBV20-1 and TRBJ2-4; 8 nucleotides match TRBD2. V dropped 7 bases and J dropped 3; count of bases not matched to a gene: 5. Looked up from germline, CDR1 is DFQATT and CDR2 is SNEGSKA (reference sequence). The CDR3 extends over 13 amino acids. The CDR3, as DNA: TGCAGTGGAGTGCGGGGGGACAAAAACATTCAGTACTTC. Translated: CSGVRGDKNIQYF.

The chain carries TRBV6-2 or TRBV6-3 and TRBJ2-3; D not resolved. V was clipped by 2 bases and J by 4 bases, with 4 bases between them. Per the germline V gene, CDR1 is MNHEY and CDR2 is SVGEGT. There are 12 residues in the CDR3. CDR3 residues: CASSYPADTQYF. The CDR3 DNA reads TGTGCCAGCAGTTACCCGGCAGATACGCAGTATTTT.

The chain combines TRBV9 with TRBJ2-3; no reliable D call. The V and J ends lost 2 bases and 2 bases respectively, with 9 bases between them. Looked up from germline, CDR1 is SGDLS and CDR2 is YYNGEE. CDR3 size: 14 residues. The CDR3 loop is CASSVGIITDTQYF. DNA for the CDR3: TGTGCCAGCAGCGTGGGAATCATCACAGATACGCAGTATTTT.

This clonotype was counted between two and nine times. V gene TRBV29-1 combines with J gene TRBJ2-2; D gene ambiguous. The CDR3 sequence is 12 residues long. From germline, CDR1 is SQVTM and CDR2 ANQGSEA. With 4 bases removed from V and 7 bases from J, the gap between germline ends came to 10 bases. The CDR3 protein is CSVGVPDGELFF. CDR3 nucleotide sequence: TGCAGCGTTGGGGTTCCGGACGGGGAGCTGTTTTTT.

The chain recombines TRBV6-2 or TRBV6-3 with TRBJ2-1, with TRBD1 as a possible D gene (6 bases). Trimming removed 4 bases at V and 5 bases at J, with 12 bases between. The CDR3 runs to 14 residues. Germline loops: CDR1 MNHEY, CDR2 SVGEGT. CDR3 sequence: CASSSSGTHNEQFF. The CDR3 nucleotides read TGTGCCAGCAGTTCCTCCGGGACACACAATGAGCAGTTCTTC.

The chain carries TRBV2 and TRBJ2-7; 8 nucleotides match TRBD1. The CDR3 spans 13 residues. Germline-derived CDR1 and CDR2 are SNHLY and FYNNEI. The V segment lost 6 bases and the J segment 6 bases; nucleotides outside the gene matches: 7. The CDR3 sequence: CASSRDRWSEQYF. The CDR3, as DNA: TGTGCCAGCAGCCGGGACAGGTGGAGCGAGCAGTACTTC.

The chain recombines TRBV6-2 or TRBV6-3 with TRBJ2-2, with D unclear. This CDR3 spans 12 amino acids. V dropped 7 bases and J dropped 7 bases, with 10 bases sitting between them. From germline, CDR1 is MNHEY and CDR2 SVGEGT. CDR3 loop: CASNLHRGELFF. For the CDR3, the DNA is TGTGCCAGCAACCTGCACCGCGGGGAGCTGTTTTTT.

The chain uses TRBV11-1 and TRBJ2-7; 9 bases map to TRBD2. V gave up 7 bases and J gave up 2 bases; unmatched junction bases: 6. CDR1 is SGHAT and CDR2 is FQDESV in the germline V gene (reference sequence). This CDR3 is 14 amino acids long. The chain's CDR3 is CASTPAGGTYEQYF. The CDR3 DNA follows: TGTGCCAGCACCCCAGCGGGGGGAACCTACGAGCAGTACTTC. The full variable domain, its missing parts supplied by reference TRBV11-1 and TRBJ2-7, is EAEVAQSPRYKITEKSQAVAFWCDPISGHATLYWYRQILGQGPELLVQFQDESVVDDSQLPKDRFSAERLKGVDSTLKIQPAELGDSAMYLCASTPAGGTYEQYFGPGTRLTVT.

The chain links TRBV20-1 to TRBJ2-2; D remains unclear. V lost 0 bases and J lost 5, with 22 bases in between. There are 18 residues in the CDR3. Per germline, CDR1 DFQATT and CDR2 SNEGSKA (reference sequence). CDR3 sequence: CSARDPLPMGSRTGELFF. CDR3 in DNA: TGCAGTGCTAGAGATCCCCTACCCATGGGCTCGCGGACCGGGGAGCTGTTTTTT.

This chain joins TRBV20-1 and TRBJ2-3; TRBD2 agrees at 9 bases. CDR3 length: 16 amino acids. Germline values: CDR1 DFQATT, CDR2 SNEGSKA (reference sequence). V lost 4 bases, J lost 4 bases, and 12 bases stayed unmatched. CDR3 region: CSATDSAGGPPDTQYF. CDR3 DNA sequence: TGCAGTGCTACCGACTCAGCGGGAGGCCCCCCAGATACGCAGTATTTT.

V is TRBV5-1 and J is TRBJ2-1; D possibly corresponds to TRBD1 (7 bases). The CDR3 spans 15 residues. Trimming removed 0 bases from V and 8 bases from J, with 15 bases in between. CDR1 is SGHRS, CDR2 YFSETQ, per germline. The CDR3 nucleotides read TGCGCCAGCAGCTTGGGACAGGGAGGTACCTATGAGCAGTTCTTC. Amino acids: CASSLGQGGTYEQFF. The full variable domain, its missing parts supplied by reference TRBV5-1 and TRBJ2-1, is KAGVTQTPRYLIKTRGQQVTLSCSPISGHRSVSWYQQTPGQGLQFLFEYFSETQRNKGNFPGRFSGRQFSNSRSEMNVSTLELGDSALYLCASSLGQGGTYEQFFGPGTRLTVL.

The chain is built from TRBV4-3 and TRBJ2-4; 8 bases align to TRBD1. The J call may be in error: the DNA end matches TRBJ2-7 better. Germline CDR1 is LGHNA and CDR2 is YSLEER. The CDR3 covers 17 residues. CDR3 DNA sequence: TGCGCCAGCAGCCATTACACGACAGGGGCAAATACCTACGAGCAGTACTTC. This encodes CASSHYTTGANTYEQYF.

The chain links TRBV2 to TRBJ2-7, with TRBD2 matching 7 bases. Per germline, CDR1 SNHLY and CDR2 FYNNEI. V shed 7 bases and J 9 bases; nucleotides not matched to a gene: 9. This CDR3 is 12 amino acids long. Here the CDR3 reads CASNQASGGQYF. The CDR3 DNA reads TGTGCCAGCAATCAGGCTTCGGGGGGGCAGTACTTC.

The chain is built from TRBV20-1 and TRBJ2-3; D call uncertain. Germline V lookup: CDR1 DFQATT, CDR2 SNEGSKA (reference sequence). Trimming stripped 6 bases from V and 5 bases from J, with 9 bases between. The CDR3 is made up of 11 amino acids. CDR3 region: CSAEPGDTQYF. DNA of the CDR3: TGCAGTGCCGAGCCAGGAGATACGCAGTATTTT.

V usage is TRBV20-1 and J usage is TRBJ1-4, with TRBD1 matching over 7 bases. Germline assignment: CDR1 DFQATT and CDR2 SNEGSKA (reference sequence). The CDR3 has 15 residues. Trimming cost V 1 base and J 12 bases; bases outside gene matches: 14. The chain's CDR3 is CSARATGDRVEELFF. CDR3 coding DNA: TGCAGTGCTAGAGCTACGGGAGACAGGGTCGAAGAACTGTTTTTT.

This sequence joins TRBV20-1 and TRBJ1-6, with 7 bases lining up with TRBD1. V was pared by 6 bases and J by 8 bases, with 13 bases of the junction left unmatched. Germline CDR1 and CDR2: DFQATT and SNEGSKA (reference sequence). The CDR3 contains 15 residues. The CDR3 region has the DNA TGCAGTGCCCTGATCGGTCCAGGGGGTGATTCACCCCTCCACTTT. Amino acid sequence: CSALIGPGGDSPLHF.

In DNA form, the CDR3 reads TGTGCCAGCAATATCCAGGGGGCGGCCAAAAACATTCAGTACTTC. It yields the protein CASNIQGAAKNIQYF. This chain links TRBV2 with TRBJ2-4; 8 nucleotides align to TRBD1. CDR1 SNHLY and CDR2 FYNNEI come from the germline V gene. V lost 7 bases to trimming and J lost 1 base; unmatched junction nucleotides: 6. The CDR3 has 15 amino acids.

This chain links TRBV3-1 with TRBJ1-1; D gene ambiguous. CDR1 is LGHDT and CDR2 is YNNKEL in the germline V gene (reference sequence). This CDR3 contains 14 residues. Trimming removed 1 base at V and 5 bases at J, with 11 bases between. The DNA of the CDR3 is TGTGCCAGCAGCCAAGTACAGACGCTGACTGAAGCTTTCTTT. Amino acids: CASSQVQTLTEAFF.

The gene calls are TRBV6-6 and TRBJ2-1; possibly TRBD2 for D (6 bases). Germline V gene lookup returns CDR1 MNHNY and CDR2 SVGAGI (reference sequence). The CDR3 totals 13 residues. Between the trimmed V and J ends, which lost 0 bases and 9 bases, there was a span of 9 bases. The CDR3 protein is CASSYSYGSEQFF. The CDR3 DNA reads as TGTGCCAGCAGTTACTCTTACGGGAGTGAGCAGTTCTTC.

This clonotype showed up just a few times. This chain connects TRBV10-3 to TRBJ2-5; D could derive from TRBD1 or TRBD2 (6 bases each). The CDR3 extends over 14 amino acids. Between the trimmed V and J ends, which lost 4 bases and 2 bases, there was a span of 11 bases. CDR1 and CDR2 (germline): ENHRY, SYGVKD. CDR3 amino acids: CAISVTGAQETQYF. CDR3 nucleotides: TGTGCCATCAGTGTAACGGGGGCGCAAGAGACCCAGTACTTC.

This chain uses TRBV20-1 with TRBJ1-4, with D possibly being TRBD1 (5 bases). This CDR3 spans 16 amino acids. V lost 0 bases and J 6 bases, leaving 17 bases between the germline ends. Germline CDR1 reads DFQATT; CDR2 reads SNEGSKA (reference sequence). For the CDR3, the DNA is TGCAGTGCTAGAGATCCCTCCCCAGGGAAGGATGAAAAACTGTTTTTT. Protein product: CSARDPSPGKDEKLFF.

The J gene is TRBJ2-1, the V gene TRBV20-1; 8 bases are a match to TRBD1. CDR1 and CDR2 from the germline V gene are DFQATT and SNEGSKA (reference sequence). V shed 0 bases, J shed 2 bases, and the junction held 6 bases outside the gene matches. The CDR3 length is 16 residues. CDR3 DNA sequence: TGCAGTGCTAGAGAAGAGACAGGGGCCCCCTACAATGAGCAGTTCTTC. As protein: CSAREETGAPYNEQFF.

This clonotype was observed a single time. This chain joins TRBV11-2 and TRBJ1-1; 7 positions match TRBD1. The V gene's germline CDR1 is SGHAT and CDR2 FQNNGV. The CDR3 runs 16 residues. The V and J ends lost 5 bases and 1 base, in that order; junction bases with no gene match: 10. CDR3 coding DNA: TGTGCCAGCAGCCACCCAGGGGGGGCGCGGAACACTGAAGCTTTCTTT. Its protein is CASSHPGGARNTEAFF.